The clone carrying this T cell receptor (beta chain) has only a few counts. Its cognate antigen is unknown. Per the germline V gene, CDR1 is LGHNA and CDR2 is YSLEER. V lost 4 bases to trimming and J lost 5 bases, with 12 bases between them. The CDR3 loop spans 15 amino acids. The data were taken from a study of blood T cells in healthy people across ages. Healthy Caucasian individuals from Russia aged roughly 6 to 100 were enrolled as donors. Total RNA, at least 6 micrograms per sample, came from PBMCs. Next came a second PCR, run for 7 to 11 cycles, which used a sample-barcoded 5' primer along with a J-beta primer mix. A template-switch adaptor with 12 random nucleotides tagged each cDNA molecule. TCRdb re-derived calls from the 5' RACE reads in MiXCR, one entry per CDR3 protein. In the table there are about 680,000 distinct CDR3 sequences, approximately 50% of which are singletons. Broader study findings: Roughly linearly, TCR beta diversity per million T cells fell as age increased.

The chain combines TRBV4-3 with TRBJ1-6, with D uncertain. The material sequenced was blood. The receptor's source is a woman aged 55-70 years in good health. CDR3 coding DNA: TGCGCCAGCAGCCCTGAAGGGCTTGATAATTCACCCCTCCACTTT. Residues: CASSPEGLDNSPLHF.